This passage covers 29 T cell receptor beta chains from one sample sequenced in a study of cytotoxic CD8 clonotypes in ibrutinib-treated CLL. The assay was immunoSEQ multiplex PCR, and TCRdb's table has in-frame clones only and misses some. The sample records about 69,000 clones, approximately 80% being singletons. The specimen comprised PBMCs, sampled at disease progression, from a patient treated with ibrutinib. These receptors originate from a human donor with chronic lymphocytic leukemia.

The V gene is TRBV19, the J gene TRBJ1-5; D call uncertain. Germline lookup yields CDR1 LNHDA and CDR2 SQIVND (reference sequence). This CDR3 is 14 amino acids long. V dropped 5 bases and J dropped 1 base, with 9 bases sitting between them. Here the CDR3 DNA reads TGTGCCAGTAGTTTAAAAGGCAGCAATCAGCCCCAGCATTTT. Translation gives CASSLKGSNQPQHF.

This clone was seen a handful of times. The chain employs TRBV5-1 and TRBJ1-5, with 8 positions matching TRBD1. Germline V gives CDR1 SGHRS, CDR2 YFSETQ. This CDR3 is built from 14 residues. The J segment lost 6 bases and the V segment lost 4 bases, leaving 6 bases of the junction unmatched. DNA of the CDR3: TGCGCCAGCAGCCCACAGGGGGTGGGTCAGCCCCAGCATTTT. It encodes CASSPQGVGQPQHF.

The rearrangement uses TRBV6-1 and TRBJ2-3, with D possibly being TRBD2 (5 bases). V was clipped by 6 bases and J by 0 bases, with 10 bases between them. The CDR3 has 14 residues. Germline CDR1 reads MNHNS; CDR2 reads SASEGT. CDR3 nucleotide sequence: TGTGCCAGCAGGGATAGCGCGAGCACAGATACGCAGTATTTT. It codes for CASRDSASTDTQYF.

The chain links TRBV2 to TRBJ2-1, with 9 bases identical to TRBD2. Germline V CDR1 and CDR2: SNHLY, FYNNEI. V lost 6 bases, J lost 9 bases, and 9 bases stayed unmatched. This CDR3 spans 14 amino acids. The CDR3 loop reads CASSHPGLAGEQFF. CDR3 DNA: TGTGCCAGCAGCCATCCGGGACTAGCCGGTGAGCAGTTCTTC.

The chain is built from TRBV6-1 and TRBJ1-2; D remains unclear. Trimming took 4 bases from V and 4 from J, leaving 31 bases between them. The CDR3 length is 20 residues. In germline, CDR1 is MNHNS, CDR2 SASEGT. The CDR3 protein is CASSGSTRAARLRKTYGYTF. The DNA of the CDR3 is TGTGCCAGCAGTGGATCGACGAGAGCAGCGCGACTGCGAAAGACCTATGGCTACACCTTC.

In its sample, this clone was seen once. The chain combines TRBV11-2 with TRBJ2-3; 9 positions match TRBD2. CDR1 and CDR2 (germline): SGHAT, FQNNGV. The CDR3 runs to 14 residues. J gave up 2 bases and V 11 bases, and 8 bases lay outside the gene matches. The CDR3 sequence: CAGTGTSNTDTQYF. CDR3 nucleotide sequence: TGTGCCGGAACCGGGACTAGCAACACAGATACGCAGTATTTT.

The genes are TRBV2 and TRBJ2-5; tentatively, D is TRBD2 (7 bases). Trimming took off 7 bases at V and 4 bases at J, with 16 bases between the two ends. This CDR3 comprises 14 residues. Germline CDR1 reads SNHLY; CDR2 reads FYNNEI. CDR3 DNA: TGTGCCAGCACTCAAAGGGGAGGGGGAGAGACCCAGTACTTC. Translated, it gives CASTQRGGGETQYF. Together with reference TRBV2 and TRBJ2-5, the CDR3 gives the full variable domain: EPEVTQTPSHQVTQMGQEVILRCVPISNHLYFYWYRQILGQKVEFLVSFYNNEISEKSEIFDDQFSVERPDGSNFTLKIRSTKLEDSAMYFCASTQRGGGETQYFGPGTRLLVL.

The chain combines TRBV4-1 with TRBJ1-2; 9 bases match TRBD1. The CDR3 loop spans 14 amino acids. The germline V gene encodes CDR1 MGHRA and CDR2 YSYEKL. V shed 5 bases and J 8 bases; nucleotides not matched to a gene: 9. The CDR3 is CASSSPGQGRGYTF. Written as DNA, the CDR3 is TGCGCCAGCAGCTCCCCCGGACAGGGGAGGGGCTACACCTTC.

This sequence joins TRBV5-1 and TRBJ2-7, with a weak D call TRBD1 (5 bases). This CDR3 has 14 amino acids. Germline-derived CDR1 and CDR2 are SGHRS and YFSETQ. The V gene lost 2 bases and the J gene lost 2 bases, with 11 bases spanning the gap. DNA for the CDR3: TGCGCCAGCAGCTTTTCAGGGATTACCTACGAGCAGTACTTC. It encodes CASSFSGITYEQYF.

The chain recombines TRBV11-2 with TRBJ1-1; TRBD1 matches at 7 bases. Germline assignment: CDR1 SGHAT and CDR2 FQNNGV. The CDR3 covers 15 residues. V dropped 5 bases and J dropped 0; count of bases not matched to a gene: 6. The CDR3 nucleotides read TGTGCCAGCAGCCCGACGACAGGGTTGAACACTGAAGCTTTCTTT. Translation gives CASSPTTGLNTEAFF.

The genes are TRBV11-2 and TRBJ2-5; D perhaps matches TRBD2 (5 bases). Germline CDR1 is SGHAT and CDR2 is FQNNGV. The V and J ends lost 2 bases and 2 bases respectively, with 15 bases between them. This CDR3 region has 16 residues. The CDR3 DNA follows: TGTGCCAGCAGCTTACGGCCCTCGGGGAATCAAGAGACCCAGTACTTC. Encoded protein: CASSLRPSGNQETQYF. Full variable domain (missing parts from reference TRBV11-2 and TRBJ2-5): EAGVAQSPRYKIIEKRQSVAFWCNPISGHATLYWYQQILGQGPKLLIQFQNNGVVDDSQLPKDRFSAERLKGVDSTLKIQPAKLEDSAVYLCASSLRPSGNQETQYFGPGTRLLVL.

This chain uses TRBV6-6 with TRBJ2-6; unclear D gene. This CDR3 is built from 15 residues. The germline V and J ends were trimmed by 0 bases and 2 bases, with 5 bases remaining between them. Germline CDR1 reads MNHNY; CDR2 reads SVGAGI (reference sequence). The CDR3 here is CASSYSAAGANVLTF. In nucleotides, the CDR3 is TGTGCCAGCAGTTACTCGGCAGCTGGGGCCAACGTCCTGACTTTC.

This clone appeared a single time. The chain has TRBV7-9 and TRBJ2-1; 9 bases match TRBD2. The CDR3 spans 15 residues. The V gene's germline CDR1 is SEHNR and CDR2 FQNEAQ (reference sequence). With V trimmed by 6 bases and J by 2 bases, 5 bases remained unmatched. For the CDR3, the DNA is TGTGCCAGCAGACATAGCGGGAGAGCCTACAATGAGCAGTTCTTC. Residues: CASRHSGRAYNEQFF.

This clone has a handful of counts. The chain links TRBV25-1 to TRBJ1-4; D is possibly TRBD1 (6 bases). V dropped 6 bases and J dropped 10 bases, with 15 bases sitting between them. The CDR3 has 13 residues. Germline V gene sequence: CDR1 MGHDK, CDR2 SYGVNS. The CDR3 protein is CASRGRGEGKLFF. CDR3 coding DNA: TGTGCCAGCAGGGGCAGGGGCGAGGGAAAACTGTTTTTT. Using reference TRBV25-1 and TRBJ1-4 for the parts outside the CDR3, the full variable domain is EADIYQTPRYLVIGTGKKITLECSQTMGHDKMYWYQQDPGMELHLIHYSYGVNSTEKGDLSSESTVSRIRTEHFPLTLESARPSHTSQYLCASRGRGEGKLFFGSGTQLSVL.

The rearrangement links TRBV20-1 to TRBJ2-3; no firm D call. V was trimmed by 3 bases and J by 6 bases, leaving 4 bases between them. Germline V gene sequence: CDR1 DFQATT, CDR2 SNEGSKA (reference sequence). The CDR3 has 10 amino acids. The CDR3 here is CSARFDTQYF. The CDR3 region has the DNA TGCAGTGCTAGGTTCGATACGCAGTATTTT.

This clone appeared once. The chain employs TRBV10-1 and TRBJ2-1, with D perhaps matching TRBD1 (6 bases). The CDR3 totals 15 residues. V was cut by 6 bases and J by 5 bases, with 17 bases left in between. The germline V gene encodes CDR1 WNHNN and CDR2 SYGVQD (reference sequence). The CDR3 DNA reads as TGCGCCAGCAGCGGACAGTCCAATCCTAACAATGAGCAGTTCTTC. Its translation is CASSGQSNPNNEQFF.

J is TRBJ2-3 and V is TRBV5-1; the match to TRBD1 covers 11 bases. The CDR3 has 15 amino acids. Trimming took 3 bases from V and 4 from J; bases not matched to a gene: 4. Germline loops: CDR1 SGHRS, CDR2 YFSETQ. CDR3 in amino acids: CASSWGQGEADTQYF. The DNA for the CDR3 is TGCGCCAGCAGCTGGGGACAGGGGGAAGCAGATACGCAGTATTTT.

The V gene is TRBV9, the J gene TRBJ2-7, with 14 bases fitting TRBD2. This CDR3 has 15 amino acids. Germline values: CDR1 SGDLS, CDR2 YYNGEE. V lost 3 bases to trimming and J lost 6 bases; unmatched junction nucleotides: 5. In DNA form, the CDR3 reads TGTGCCAGCAGCGCGACTAGCGGGAGGGCAAGCGAGCAGTACTTC. Translation gives CASSATSGRASEQYF.

The count of this clone is one. The chain employs TRBV10-2 and TRBJ1-1; D is unresolved. The CDR3 totals 13 residues. The V and J ends lost 8 bases and 2 bases respectively, with 12 bases between them. Germline V gene data show CDR1 as WSHSY and CDR2 as SAAADI. CDR3 nucleotide sequence: TGCGCCAGCGCCGAGCAGAGAAACACTGAAGCTTTCTTT. Protein product: CASAEQRNTEAFF.

The CDR3 nucleotides read TGTGCCAGTTCGGGACAGTTGGGGAATCAGCCCCAGCATTTT. Protein sequence: CASSGQLGNQPQHF. The chain combines TRBV10-3 with TRBJ1-5; TRBD1 aligns across 7 bases. Germline CDR1 is ENHRY and CDR2 is SYGVKD. The CDR3 covers 14 residues. The junction had 10 bases not matched to a gene; V was cut back by 10 bases and J by 4 bases.

The chain links TRBV27 to TRBJ2-7; D gene ambiguous. Trimming took off 3 bases at V and 6 bases at J, with 18 bases between the two ends. CDR1 is MNHEY and CDR2 is SMNVEV in the germline V gene (reference sequence). The CDR3 length is 15 residues. The chain's CDR3 is CASSFRSRRAGEQYF. The DNA for the CDR3 is TGTGCCAGCAGTTTTCGGAGCCGGCGTGCTGGCGAGCAGTACTTC.

This rearrangement joins TRBV10-2 to TRBJ2-7; 8 positions match TRBD1. V shed 7 bases and J 4 bases; nucleotides not matched to a gene: 12. The CDR3 runs to 15 residues. Germline V gene sequence: CDR1 WSHSY, CDR2 SAAADI. CDR3 sequence (DNA): TGCGCCAGCATGAAACAGGGGGGACCTACGTACGAGCAGTACTTC. As protein: CASMKQGGPTYEQYF.

Note on this clone: At the DNA level, this CDR3 is encoded by other sequences in the same sample as well. This chain links TRBV9 with TRBJ1-3; TRBD1 might be the D (6 bases). Looked up from germline, CDR1 is SGDLS and CDR2 is YYNGEE. This CDR3 contains 15 residues. Trimming removed 2 bases from V and 0 bases from J, with 9 bases in between. The CDR3 nucleotides read TGTGCCAGCAGCGTCACAGGGAGCTCTGGAAACACCATATATTTT. Translation gives CASSVTGSSGNTIYF.

J is TRBJ1-5 and V is TRBV4-1; TRBD1 matches at 9 bases. The trim removed 4 bases at V and 5 bases at J, leaving 6 bases unmatched. The germline CDR1 and CDR2 sequences are MGHRA and YSYEKL. The CDR3 covers 15 residues. CDR3 in amino acids: CASSPRTGDHQPQHF. CDR3 coding DNA: TGCGCCAGCAGCCCCCGGACAGGGGATCATCAGCCCCAGCATTTT.

This clone was seen only a few times. V gene TRBV15 combines with J gene TRBJ1-5; a possible D gene is TRBD1 (5 bases). V was cut by 1 base and J by 7 bases, with 14 bases left in between. CDR3 size: 15 residues. Germline V gene lookup returns CDR1 LNHNV and CDR2 YYDKDF (reference sequence). The CDR3 protein is CATSRGDGSPQPQHF. The CDR3, as DNA: TGTGCCACCAGCAGAGGGGACGGGTCTCCGCAGCCCCAGCATTTT.

The V and J genes are TRBV7-9 and TRBJ2-3, with a weak D call TRBD1 (6 bases). The germline gives CDR1 SEHNR, CDR2 FQNEAQ (reference sequence). The CDR3 has 14 residues. Trimming took 5 bases from V and 3 from J, leaving 12 bases between them. Written as DNA, the CDR3 is TGTGCCAGCAGCCCACAGGGTCCAACAGATACGCAGTATTTT. Amino acid sequence: CASSPQGPTDTQYF.

This clone was recorded once. The same CDR3 can be traced to other DNA sequences in this sample. This chain links TRBV5-1 with TRBJ1-2; 9 nucleotides agree with TRBD1. Germline trimming cut 3 bases from V and 5 bases from J; bases unmatched to any gene: 2. From germline, CDR1 is SGHRS and CDR2 YFSETQ. This CDR3 is 13 amino acids long. CDR3 in amino acids: CASSSGQGYGYTF. CDR3 nucleotide sequence: TGCGCCAGCAGCTCGGGACAGGGATATGGCTACACCTTC.

This chain joins TRBV5-1 and TRBJ2-5; D call uncertain. Trimming left V 0 bases short and J 5 bases short, with 20 bases between. Germline V gene lookup returns CDR1 SGHRS and CDR2 YFSETQ. The CDR3 covers 17 residues. This CDR3 reads CASSLGFRAYILETQYF. Written as DNA, the CDR3 is TGCGCCAGCAGCTTGGGGTTCCGGGCCTACATTTTGGAGACCCAGTACTTC. Using reference TRBV5-1 and TRBJ2-5 for the parts outside the CDR3, the full variable domain is KAGVTQTPRYLIKTRGQQVTLSCSPISGHRSVSWYQQTPGQGLQFLFEYFSETQRNKGNFPGRFSGRQFSNSRSEMNVSTLELGDSALYLCASSLGFRAYILETQYFGPGTRLLVL.

J is TRBJ2-7 and V is TRBV7-8; 9 bases line up with TRBD2. Trimming removed 0 bases from V and 4 bases from J; junction bases left unmatched: 4. From germline, CDR1 is SGHVS and CDR2 FQNEAQ. CDR3 length: 15 amino acids. CDR3 nucleotide sequence: TGTGCCAGCAGCTTAGCTAGCGGGAGTTTTTACGAGCAGTACTTC. Translated: CASSLASGSFYEQYF.